This T cell receptor (beta chain) was sequenced during a study of shared clonotypes between healthy human individuals (dated by TCRdb to about 2020). Regarding the study in general: The cohort included a few men and a couple of women between 18 and 49 years of age. To increase sequencing depth and limit assay-specific biases, different laboratories used diverse techniques to prepare libraries and sequence TCR repertoires. The study deeply sequenced blood TCR repertoires of about 5 healthy adults to estimate repertoire size and the extent of clonotype sharing between individuals. Leukapheresis yielded between about 0.94 and 8.9 billion PBMCs per donor. For each donor, CD4 naive and CD4 memory were each run on three plates, CD8 naive on two plates, and CD8 memory on one plate. What the research found in general, with its limitations: Compared with non-shared clonotypes, clonotypes shared by all four sorted-subset donors had higher generation probabilities. Sampling was restricted to blood, and TCR repertoires in tissues likely differ from the TCR repertoires found in blood. Because the study included only a small number of donors, the genetic and exposure-history diversity represented was limited. Pairwise subsampling led to the expectation that sequencing depth would affect the degree of clonotype sharing among donors. When several donors were compared, the shared fraction of clonotypes was around 4.6% for naive CD4, 3.5% to 4% for naive CD8, about 2.4% for memory CD4, and about 0.36% for memory CD8. Rarefaction of sorted-subset datasets indicated incomplete sequencing despite the large sequencing depth. Naive subsets generally had larger estimated clonotype richness than memory subsets.

The CDR1 and CDR2 encoded by the germline V gene are SGDLS and YYNGEE. Trimming leaves V shorter by 2 bases and J shorter by 8 bases, with the junction holding 8 bases beyond the gene matches. Reading from cysteine to phenylalanine, the CDR3 counts 15 amino acids. CDR3 DNA is the only sequence kept; it has 45 bases, read in frame from the first base. Using the deep immunoSEQ assay, TCR CDR3 regions were amplified from genomic DNA by multiplex PCR. For each cell subset, the extracted genomic DNA was distributed evenly across all wells of several immunoSEQ 96-well plates, and each plate served as one replicate. For sorted subsets, each replicate PCR was loaded with around 200 ng genomic DNA, equivalent to 25,000 to 30,000 T cell genomes. The purified libraries were quantified using a Qubit 3.0 fluorometer, sized with a Bioanalyzer 2100, and then quantified again using the KAPA Library Quantification kit. A separate single-read 150-cycle Illumina NextSeq 550 flow cell was used to sequence each immunoSEQ 96-well plate. The source study handled its data this way. The immunoSEQ output contained only junctional sequences without quality scores, so filtering could not match that applied to full-length reads. Sequences were annotated with PyIR, a Python wrapper for IgBLAST v1.9, using IMGT germline references to assign V/J genes and CDR3. Reads were removed for weak V/J assignments (E-value above 1e-6), missing CDR3, stop codons, out-of-frame junctions, or ambiguous translated residues. V3J clonotypes were defined as sequences sharing the same inferred V gene, J gene, and CDR3 amino acid sequence. The percentage overlap between two repertoires was calculated by dividing the number of shared unique clonotypes by the size of the smaller repertoire. RTK rarefaction, the Chao1 estimator, and Recon v2.1 estimates of unobserved clonotypes were used to assess repertoire richness. For all TCRbeta clonotypes obtained by the gDNA method from a handful of donors, generation probabilities were computed with OLGA. TCRdb carries this immuneACCESS record with in-frame sequences only. Its versions omit some clonotypes, under half of them owing to an unresolved V gene in the studies checked, with the rest unexplained. The DNA was the basis for D and trimming; V, J and clone size are from that table. Counted in this sample were some 2,000,000 clones; 85% to 95% of them appeared once. The top ten clonotypes cover 0.13% of the sample.

The donors were healthy, HIV-negative adults with no recently reported acute infections or vaccinations. Only Caucasian adults living in Nashville, Tennessee, USA were represented among the donors. CD4+ T cells were enriched by magnetic negative selection, after which naive cells were positively selected on CD45RA and the negative fraction was taken as the memory subset. After blood collection by leukapheresis, PBMCs were isolated using Ficoll-Histopaque density gradient centrifugation and then cryopreserved in the vapor phase of liquid nitrogen. Analytical flow cytometry was used to check the purity and quantity of every magnetically sorted T cell population. Each sorted fraction had its genomic DNA isolated and then quantified by UV absorbance on a Nanodrop 2000c. In regard to this clone: The clone's antigen remains unknown. No qualities accompany the bases; no much larger clone lies one base away.

The rearrangement combines TRBV9 with TRBJ2-2; 8 nucleotides in the junction match TRBD2. The clonotype comes from a man younger than 30 in good health. The sequenced material came from naive CD4+ T cells sorted from blood. Reading the label with the study, this specimen's cell subset or site is: CD45RA+ positively selected. The bases read TGTGCCAGCAGCGTCCTAGCGGGTAGTCGAGGGGAGCTGTTTTTT. This codes for CASSVLAGSRGELFF.